The 20 T cell receptor beta chains listed next were all sequenced from one sample in a study of blood T cells in healthy people across ages. The second PCR ran roughly 6 to 11 cycles with a sample-barcoded 5' primer and J-beta primers. TCRdb analysed the 5' RACE reads with MiXCR anew, one entry per CDR3 protein. Seen here are some 700,000 distinct CDR3 sequences, more than 40% observed once, and the top ten hold 20% to 25%. Sequencing was performed on blood. These receptors were obtained from a woman in her sixties in good health.

V usage is TRBV10-3 and J usage is TRBJ2-5; 11 nucleotides agree with TRBD2. Trimming took 4 bases from V and 4 from J; bases not matched to a gene: 5. Germline V lookup: CDR1 ENHRY, CDR2 SYGVKD. The CDR3 is made up of 15 amino acids. The CDR3 sequence is CAISGTSGGPETQYF. The DNA for the CDR3 is TGTGCCATCAGTGGCACTAGCGGGGGTCCAGAGACCCAGTACTTC.

The chain has TRBV12-3 or TRBV12-4 and TRBJ2-3, with 8 bases matching TRBD1. This CDR3 is 17 amino acids long. V shed 4 bases and J 2 bases; nucleotides not matched to a gene: 11. This chain's CDR3 is CASSSNSGQALTDTQYF. The CDR3 DNA reads TGTGCCAGCAGTTCGAATTCGGGACAGGCGCTCACAGATACGCAGTATTTT.

V gene TRBV5-1 combines with J gene TRBJ1-1; D call uncertain. This CDR3 has 14 residues. In germline, CDR1 is SGHRS, CDR2 YFSETQ. V lost 2 bases to trimming and J lost 2 bases, with 10 bases between them. The CDR3: CASSFGEKNTEAFF. The CDR3 DNA is TGCGCCAGCAGCTTTGGCGAGAAAAACACTGAAGCTTTCTTT.

This CDR3 is CASGYLDRSYNEQFF. For the CDR3, the DNA is TGTGCCAGCGGCTACCTGGACAGATCCTACAATGAGCAGTTCTTC. The genes are TRBV28 and TRBJ2-1; possible D gene TRBD1, 6 bases. Trimming took off 8 bases at V and 1 base at J, with 15 bases between the two ends. The CDR3 covers 15 residues. The V gene's germline CDR1 is MDHEN and CDR2 SYDVKM.

The chain is built from TRBV3-1 and TRBJ1-4, with D uncertain. This CDR3 contains 16 residues. V shed 1 base and J shed 11 bases, with 20 bases lying between them. The germline CDR1 and CDR2 sequences are LGHDT and YNNKEL (reference sequence). In nucleotides, the CDR3 is TGTGCCAGCAGCCAAGGGAGCGGTGGGTTTGGGAAGAAACTGTTTTTT. Encoded protein: CASSQGSGGFGKKLFF.

The CDR3 DNA sequence: TGTGCCAGCACGACTAGCGGGGGTCGGGAGCAGTACTTC. Translated, it gives CASTTSGGREQYF. The V call is TRBV6-1, the J call TRBJ2-5, with 12 positions matching TRBD2. The CDR3 has 13 residues. Trimming removed 7 bases from V and 11 bases from J; junction bases left unmatched: 8. The germline gives CDR1 MNHNS, CDR2 SASEGT.

The rearrangement joins TRBV25-1 to TRBJ2-3, with 9 bases matching TRBD1. This CDR3 comprises 17 residues. Germline V gene sequence: CDR1 MGHDK, CDR2 SYGVNS. Unmatched junction bases numbered 7, after V lost 1 base and J lost 2 bases. CDR3 sequence (DNA): TGTGCCAGCAGTGAATTGACAGGGGGTTTACACACAGATACGCAGTATTTT. This sequence encodes CASSELTGGLHTDTQYF.

This chain's CDR3 is CSAGVAGEKYEQYF. In DNA, the CDR3 is TGCAGTGCTGGGGTAGCGGGAGAGAAATACGAGCAGTACTTC. The V gene is TRBV20-1, the J gene TRBJ2-5, with 9 bases identical to TRBD2. The J call is doubtful: the DNA matches TRBJ2-7 better. CDR3 length equals 14 residues. In germline, CDR1 is DFQATT, CDR2 SNEGSKA (reference sequence).

This clonotype was detected a few times. It may be a read error: a sequence one base away is much more abundant. The chain joins TRBV12-3 or TRBV12-4 to TRBJ2-1, with a possible D match to TRBD2 (6 bases). The CDR3 has 12 amino acids. Trimming stripped 1 base from V and 13 bases from J, with 11 bases between. The CDR3 coding sequence is TGTGCCAGCAGTTTAGTCCGGGAGACCCAGTTCTTC. Residues: CASSLVRETQFF.

About this clonotype itself: The germline gene is not matched at one end of the junction; a read error may be the cause. The J gene is TRBJ2-4, the V gene TRBV14, with TRBD1 matching 10 bases. Near its end, the DNA agrees better with TRBJ2-7, so the J call may be wrong. The CDR3 spans 16 residues. Germline-derived CDR1 and CDR2 are SGHDN and FVKESK. The CDR3: CASGQVLRDRGYEQYF. CDR3 DNA sequence: TGTGCCAGCGGCCAAGTCCTTCGGGACAGGGGCTACGAGCAGTACTTC.

The gene calls are TRBV29-1 and TRBJ2-1; possible D gene TRBD1, 6 bases. There are 11 residues in the CDR3. Germline-derived CDR1 and CDR2 are SQVTM and ANQGSEA. The V end lost 5 bases, the J end lost 8 bases, and 10 bases lay between the germline ends. The CDR3 DNA reads TGCAGCGTTAACAGGGTCGATGAGCAGTTCTTC. Protein sequence: CSVNRVDEQFF.

This chain joins TRBV20-1 and TRBJ2-3, with D perhaps TRBD1 or TRBD2 (6 bases each). V lost 5 bases and J 6 bases, leaving 21 bases between the germline ends. The CDR3 sequence is 15 residues long. Germline V CDR1 and CDR2: DFQATT, SNEGSKA (reference sequence). The CDR3 DNA reads as TGCAGTGCTCCCTCTGGAACGGGGGCCCTCGATACGCAGTATTTT. Its protein is CSAPSGTGALDTQYF.

The V and J genes are TRBV6-2 or TRBV6-3 and TRBJ2-1; 7 bases map to TRBD2. From germline, CDR1 is MNHEY and CDR2 SVGEGT. J lost 5 bases, V lost 3 bases, and 7 bases had no gene match. The CDR3 has 15 amino acids. The CDR3 sequence is CASSYGGRENNEQFF. The CDR3, as DNA: TGTGCCAGCAGTTATGGGGGGAGGGAGAACAATGAGCAGTTCTTC.

The chain combines TRBV29-1 with TRBJ1-1; perhaps TRBD1 as D (5 bases). Trimming left V 2 bases short and J 5 bases short, with 18 bases between. This CDR3 has 15 amino acids. Germline CDR1 and CDR2: SQVTM and ANQGSEA. The CDR3 DNA follows: TGCAGCGTTGAACCCCAGGGCGTGGGTGATACTGAAGCTTTCTTT. Translation: CSVEPQGVGDTEAFF.

A word on this clonotype: It may be a read error: a sequence one base away is much more abundant. This chain joins TRBV29-1 and TRBJ2-5; D uncertain. Gene TRBJ2-1 matches the end of the DNA better, so the J call may be wrong. The germline CDR1 and CDR2 sequences are SQVTM and ANQGSEA. The CDR3 runs 11 residues. The chain's CDR3 is CSVVSQETQFF. The CDR3 DNA reads TGCAGCGTTGTTTCCCAAGAGACCCAGTTCTTC.

The chain has TRBV7-9 and TRBJ1-6; unclear D gene. Germline values: CDR1 SEHNR, CDR2 FQNEAQ (reference sequence). This CDR3 spans 13 amino acids. Between the trimmed V and J ends, which lost 5 bases and 11 bases, there was a span of 13 bases. The CDR3 here is CASSQDAYPPLHF. The CDR3 DNA is TGTGCCAGCAGCCAGGACGCTTATCCACCCCTCCACTTT. The variable domain in full, completed from reference TRBV7-9 and TRBJ1-6, reads DTGVSQNPRHKITKRGQNVTFRCDPISEHNRLYWYRQTLGQGPEFLTYFQNEAQLEKSRLLSDRFSAERPKGSFSTLEIQRTEQGDSAMYLCASSQDAYPPLHFGNGTRLTVT.

This clonotype was seen a handful of times. The gene calls are TRBV28 and TRBJ2-1; tentative D call: TRBD2 (8 bases). The V and J ends lost 4 bases and 0 bases respectively, with 22 bases between them. Germline assignment: CDR1 MDHEN and CDR2 SYDVKM. This CDR3 spans 19 amino acids. CDR3 residues: CASSWDSLAGASSYNEQFF. CDR3 bases: TGTGCCAGCAGTTGGGACAGCCTAGCGGGTGCCAGCTCCTACAATGAGCAGTTCTTC.

Comment on this clonotype: Since a much larger clone is just one base distant, this may be a read error. The chain combines TRBV13 with TRBJ2-5, with 10 bases identical to TRBD2. Looked up from germline, CDR1 is PRHDT and CDR2 is FYEKMQ (reference sequence). The CDR3 has 15 residues. The CDR3 DNA reads TGTGTCAGCAGCCGTCTAGCGGGAGTGGGGGAGACCCAGTACTTC. Its translation: CVSSRLAGVGETQYF.

The genes are TRBV7-8 and TRBJ1-2; 9 positions match TRBD1. The J segment lost 4 bases and the V segment lost 3 bases, leaving 6 bases of the junction unmatched. Per germline, CDR1 SGHVS and CDR2 FQNEAQ. This CDR3 has 15 amino acids. Here the CDR3 reads CASSLTTGGSYGYTF. DNA for the CDR3: TGTGCCAGCAGCTTGACGACAGGGGGGAGCTATGGCTACACCTTC.

The chain employs TRBV12-3 or TRBV12-4 and TRBJ1-5; TRBD1 matches 8 bases. J was trimmed by 7 bases and V by 4 bases; bases with no gene match: 9. CDR3 length: 15 residues. Here the CDR3 reads CASSSRQGLDQPQHF. In DNA form, the CDR3 reads TGTGCCAGCAGTTCACGACAGGGGTTAGACCAGCCCCAGCATTTT.